This section outlines one T cell receptor (beta chain) sequence together with its context. Its antigen is not identified. This record belongs to a study of OX40 agonist ivuxolimab in advanced cancers. For the study at large: Every 2 weeks, patients got intravenous ivuxolimab at one of six dose levels (0.01-10 mg/kg). Study-level results: Clones of CD4+ and CD8+ blood T cells grew by week 6 at doses of 0.1 to 3.0 mg/kg. CD8+ T cells were the subset that, on average, had more expanded clones than CD4+. Partly responding patients at 0.1-3.0 mg/kg showed some of the smallest clonal expansion.

Per germline, CDR1 KGHSH and CDR2 LQKENI. V lost 2 bases and J lost 5, with 13 bases in between. The CDR3 spans 14 residues. Sequencing was performed with immunoSEQ multiplex PCR; in TCRdb, only in-frame clones are kept and a portion is missing. The data contain 68,000 or so clones, 84% of them seen just once; the ten biggest clones take up approximately 2.1%. Sequenced here: CD4+ or CD8+ T cells sorted from blood, sampled in a trial of the OX40 agonist ivuxolimab. The receptor comes from an adult with an advanced solid tumor such as melanoma, head and neck, liver or kidney cancer. This chain joins TRBV18 and TRBJ2-7; the D gene is possibly TRBD1 (5 bases). This CDR3 is CASSPGAGLNEQYF. CDR3 DNA: TGTGCCAGCTCACCAGGGGCCGGGCTAAACGAGCAGTACTTC.